A selection of T cell receptor beta chains follows, all from one sample in a study of graft-versus-host responses after intestinal transplantation. Data came from immunoSEQ multiplex PCR; TCRdb stores just in-frame clones and leaves some out. Of about 6,800 clones listed, around 28% are singletons. The specimen was alloreactive CD4+ T cells from a mixed lymphocyte reaction culture, collected before intestinal transplant. These receptors all stem from a human patient who received an intestinal transplant. The CDR3 runs from the conserved cysteine through the conserved F or W. Size tells how often a clone was seen (once, few, many) or the class of an expanded clone, and some rows leave it out.

size	J	V	CDR3
-	TRBJ2-7	TRBV10-2	CASSEWGGRRSYEQYF
-	TRBJ2-7	TRBV4-1	CASSQEGEAGGPLYEQYF
few	TRBJ2-7	TRBV4-2	CASSLAQGIEQYF
medium-sized	TRBJ2-7	TRBV5-1	CASSLVASGYYEQYF
few	TRBJ1-5	TRBV5-1	CASSPGQGGNQPQHF
-	TRBJ1-5	TRBV19	CASGIGGITNQPQHF
-	TRBJ1-2	TRBV7-3	CASSLTGGQGHYTF
-	TRBJ2-3	TRBV21-1	CASSKSPSGRNTDTQYF
-	TRBJ2-5	TRBV30	CAWSVGQETQYF
few	TRBJ2-7	TRBV4-2	CASSQRDYPYEQYF
medium-sized	TRBJ2-7	TRBV18	CASSPPGQSSYEQYF
-	TRBJ2-2	TRBV7-2	CASSSGTILYGELFF
few	TRBJ2-1	TRBV6-9	CASSYSIGPGGEQFF
-	TRBJ2-5	TRBV6-1	CASRMQGAGGQTQYF
medium-sized	TRBJ2-7	TRBV6-5	CASSYGRGTTYEQYF
few	TRBJ2-3	TRBV30	CAWSVPRGGTTDTQYF
-	TRBJ1-6	TRBV5-6	CASRGEEGSPLHF
few	TRBJ1-2	TRBV7-4	CASSLAGGSPYGYTF
few	TRBJ1-5	TRBV2	CASSEGIRQPQHF
-	TRBJ1-2	TRBV6-5	CASSLDSNYGYTF
medium-sized	TRBJ2-5	TRBV7-8	CASSFGTVQETQYF
few	TRBJ2-3	TRBV7-3	CASSPNSGIADTQYF
-	TRBJ2-1	TRBV5-1	CASSFQEYNEQFF
medium-sized	TRBJ2-3	TRBV28	CASSSGGITDTQYF
-	TRBJ1-2	TRBV11-3	CASSLPTGNSGYTF
-	TRBJ1-2	TRBV7-3	CASSLGRPYGYTF
-	TRBJ2-7	TRBV20-1	CSAGPNYEQYF
-	TRBJ2-1	TRBV6-1	CASTIIRNEQFF
-	TRBJ2-5	TRBV7-2	CASSWGGGQETQYF
-	TRBJ1-6	TRBV19	CASTGRPDSPLHF
medium-sized	TRBJ2-7	TRBV6-1	CASRTHRDRGYEQYF
-	TRBJ2-1	TRBV11-2	CASSSPPVRSYNEQFF
few	TRBJ1-2	TRBV5-8	CASIRVGGLNYGYTF
-	TRBJ2-7	TRBV28	CASSWKRGQGGTEQYF
-	TRBJ2-3	TRBV5-1	CASSLGLAGTDTQYF
few	TRBJ2-1	TRBV15	CATSTRTYNEQFF
-	TRBJ2-2	TRBV5-1	CASSFQRGNSNTGELFF
once	TRBJ2-3	TRBV5-1	CASSLGLPLTDTQYF
-	TRBJ2-7	TRBV28	CASSLWAGGHSYEQYF
few	TRBJ1-2	TRBV7-3	CASSFEGYGYTF
-	TRBJ1-3	TRBV6-9	CASSAPGRSANTIYF
-	TRBJ1-1	TRBV5-1	CASSLATGRSAEAFF
-	TRBJ1-6	TRBV6-1	CASSEFAESPLHF
-	TRBJ1-2	TRBV29-1	CSVEERGAGGYTF
-	TRBJ2-1	TRBV29-1	CSGDRGSSGGSSYNEQFF
few	TRBJ2-7	TRBV6-5	CASSGSPISYEQYF
-	TRBJ1-1	TRBV6-5	CASSYRTGTPPTAFF
-	TRBJ2-5	TRBV7-2	CASSRAGRGQETQYF
-	TRBJ1-5	TRBV27	CASSSKVEGDQPQHF
-	TRBJ1-3	TRBV30	CACTTLGWNTIYF
-	TRBJ2-7	TRBV11-2	CASSLALAYEQYF
medium-sized	TRBJ2-2	TRBV19	CASKLAGVNTGELFF
-	TRBJ2-7	TRBV30	CAWSPRRGWEQYF